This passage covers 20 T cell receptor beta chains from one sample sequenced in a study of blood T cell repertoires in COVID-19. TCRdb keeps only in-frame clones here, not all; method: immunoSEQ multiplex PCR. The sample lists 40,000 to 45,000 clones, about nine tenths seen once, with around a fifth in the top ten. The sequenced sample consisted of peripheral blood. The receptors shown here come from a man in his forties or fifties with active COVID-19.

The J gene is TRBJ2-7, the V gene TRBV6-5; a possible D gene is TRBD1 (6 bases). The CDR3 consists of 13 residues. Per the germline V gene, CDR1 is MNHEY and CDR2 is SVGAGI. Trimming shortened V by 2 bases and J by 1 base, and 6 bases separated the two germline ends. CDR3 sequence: CASSYGQSYEQYF. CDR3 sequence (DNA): TGTGCCAGCAGTTACGGACAGTCCTACGAGCAGTACTTC.

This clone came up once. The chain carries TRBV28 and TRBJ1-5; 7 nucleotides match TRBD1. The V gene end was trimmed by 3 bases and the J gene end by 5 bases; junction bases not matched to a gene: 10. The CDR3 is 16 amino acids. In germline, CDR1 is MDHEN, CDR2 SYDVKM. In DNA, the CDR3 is TGTGCCAGCAGTTTTAGGGCAGGCAGGGGGGATCAGCCCCAGCATTTT. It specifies CASSFRAGRGDQPQHF.

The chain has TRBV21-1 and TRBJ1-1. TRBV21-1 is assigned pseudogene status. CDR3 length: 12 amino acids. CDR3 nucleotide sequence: TGTGCCAGCAGCAAAGGGCCAGGAGGGGCTTTCTTT. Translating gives CASSKGPGGAFF.

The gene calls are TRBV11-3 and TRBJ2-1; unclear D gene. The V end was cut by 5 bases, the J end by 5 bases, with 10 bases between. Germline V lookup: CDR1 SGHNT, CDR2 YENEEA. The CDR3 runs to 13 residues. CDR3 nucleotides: TGTGCCAGCAGCCGAGGCGCTGACAATGAGCAGTTCTTC. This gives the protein CASSRGADNEQFF.

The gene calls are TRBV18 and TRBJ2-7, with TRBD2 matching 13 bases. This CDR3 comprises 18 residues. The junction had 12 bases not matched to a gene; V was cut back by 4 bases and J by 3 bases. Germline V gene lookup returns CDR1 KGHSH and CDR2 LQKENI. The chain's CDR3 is CASSRMRGLAGSGYEQYF. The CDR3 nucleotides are TGTGCCAGCTCACGTATGAGGGGACTAGCGGGAAGCGGCTACGAGCAGTACTTC. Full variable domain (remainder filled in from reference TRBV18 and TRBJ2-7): NAGVMQNPRHLVRRRGQEARLRCSPMKGHSHVYWYRQLPEEGLKFMVYLQKENIIDESGMPKERFSAEFPKEGPSILRIQQVVRGDSAAYFCASSRMRGLAGSGYEQYFGPGTRLTVT.

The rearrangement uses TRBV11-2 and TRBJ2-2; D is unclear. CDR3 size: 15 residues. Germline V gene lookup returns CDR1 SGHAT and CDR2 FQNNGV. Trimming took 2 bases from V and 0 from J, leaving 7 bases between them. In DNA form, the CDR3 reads TGTGCCAGCAGCTTATGGCAGTCGAACACCGGGGAGCTGTTTTTT. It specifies CASSLWQSNTGELFF.

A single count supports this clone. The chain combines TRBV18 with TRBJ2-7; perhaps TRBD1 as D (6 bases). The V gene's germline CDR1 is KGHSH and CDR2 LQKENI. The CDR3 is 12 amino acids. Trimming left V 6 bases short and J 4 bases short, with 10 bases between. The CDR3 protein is CASSIQGYEQYF. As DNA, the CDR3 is TGTGCCAGCTCGATACAGGGTTACGAGCAGTACTTC.

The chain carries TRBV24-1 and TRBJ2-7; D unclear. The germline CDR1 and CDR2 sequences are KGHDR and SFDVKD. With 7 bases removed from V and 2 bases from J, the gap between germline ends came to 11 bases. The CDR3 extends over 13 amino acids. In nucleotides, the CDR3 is TGTGCCACCAGATCCCCGGCGGCCTACGAGCAGTACTTC. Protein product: CATRSPAAYEQYF.

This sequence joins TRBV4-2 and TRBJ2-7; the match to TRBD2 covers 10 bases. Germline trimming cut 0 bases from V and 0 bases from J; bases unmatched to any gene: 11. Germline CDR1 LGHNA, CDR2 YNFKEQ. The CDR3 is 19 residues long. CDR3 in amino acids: CASSQDLGHSSGGSYEQYF. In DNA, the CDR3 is TGTGCCAGCAGCCAAGATCTGGGCCATTCTAGCGGGGGCTCCTACGAGCAGTACTTC.

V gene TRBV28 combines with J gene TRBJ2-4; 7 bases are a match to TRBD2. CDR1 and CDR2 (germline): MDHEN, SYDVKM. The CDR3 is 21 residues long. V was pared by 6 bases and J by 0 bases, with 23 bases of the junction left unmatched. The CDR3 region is CASSRFLGYGEGILAKNIQYF. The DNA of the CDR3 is TGTGCCAGCAGCCGTTTTTTGGGGTACGGGGAGGGGATACTAGCCAAAAACATTCAGTACTTC. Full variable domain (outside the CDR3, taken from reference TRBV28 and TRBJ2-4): DVKVTQSSRYLVKRTGEKVFLECVQDMDHENMFWYRQDPGLGLRLIYFSYDVKMKEKGDIPEGYSVSREKKERFSLILESASTNQTSMYLCASSRFLGYGEGILAKNIQYFGAGTRLSVL.

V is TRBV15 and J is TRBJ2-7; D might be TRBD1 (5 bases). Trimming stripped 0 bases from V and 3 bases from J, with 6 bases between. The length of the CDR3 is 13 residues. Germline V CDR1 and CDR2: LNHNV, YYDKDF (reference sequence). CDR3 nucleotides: TGTGCCACCAGCAGAGAACAGGTCTACGAGCAGTACTTC. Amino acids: CATSREQVYEQYF. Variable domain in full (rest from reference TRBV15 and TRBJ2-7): DAMVIQNPRYQVTQFGKPVTLSCSQTLNHNVMYWYQQKSSQAPKLLFHYYDKDFNNEADTPDNFQSRRPNTSFCFLDIRSPGLGDTAMYLCATSREQVYEQYFGPGTRLTVT.

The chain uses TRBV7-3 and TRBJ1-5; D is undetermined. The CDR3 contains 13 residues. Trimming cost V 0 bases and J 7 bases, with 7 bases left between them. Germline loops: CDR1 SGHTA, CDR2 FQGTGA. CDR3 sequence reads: CASSLTEGQPQHF. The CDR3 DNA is TGTGCCAGCAGCTTAACGGAGGGACAGCCCCAGCATTTT.

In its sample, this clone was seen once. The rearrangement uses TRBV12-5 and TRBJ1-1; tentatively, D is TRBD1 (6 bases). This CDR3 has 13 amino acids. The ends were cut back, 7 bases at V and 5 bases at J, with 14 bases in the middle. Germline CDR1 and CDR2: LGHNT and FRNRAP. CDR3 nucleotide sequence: TGTGCTAGTGTGTTACAGGGTCTAACTGAAGCTTTCTTT. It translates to CASVLQGLTEAFF.

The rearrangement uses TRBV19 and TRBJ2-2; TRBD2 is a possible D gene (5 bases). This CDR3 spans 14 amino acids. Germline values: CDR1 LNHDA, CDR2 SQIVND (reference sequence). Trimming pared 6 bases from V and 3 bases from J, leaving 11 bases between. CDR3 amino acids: CASRTGTDTGELFF. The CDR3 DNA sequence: TGTGCCAGTAGGACGGGAACGGACACCGGGGAGCTGTTTTTT.

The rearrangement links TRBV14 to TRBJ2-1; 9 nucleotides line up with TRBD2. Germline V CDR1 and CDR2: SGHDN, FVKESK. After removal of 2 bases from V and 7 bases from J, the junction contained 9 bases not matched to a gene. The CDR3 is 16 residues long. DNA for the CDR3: TGTGCCAGCAGCCAACTACTAGCGGGCAGAGGAAATGAGCAGTTCTTC. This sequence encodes CASSQLLAGRGNEQFF.

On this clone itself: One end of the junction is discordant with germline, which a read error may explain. CDR3 nucleotides: TGTGCCAGCAGTCTATCGGGACTAGCAGCCTACGAGCAGTACTTC. Amino acids: CASSLSGLAAYEQYF. The chain is built from TRBV27 and TRBJ2-7, with 9 bases aligning to TRBD2. The CDR3 is made up of 15 amino acids. Germline V CDR1 and CDR2: MNHEY, SMNVEV (reference sequence).

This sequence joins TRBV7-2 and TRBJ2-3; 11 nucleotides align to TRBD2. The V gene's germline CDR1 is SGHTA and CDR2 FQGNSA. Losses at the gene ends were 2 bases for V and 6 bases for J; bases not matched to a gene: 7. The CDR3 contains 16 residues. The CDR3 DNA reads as TGTGCCAGCAGCTTATCCCGACTAGCGGGAAGGGATACGCAGTATTTT. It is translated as CASSLSRLAGRDTQYF.

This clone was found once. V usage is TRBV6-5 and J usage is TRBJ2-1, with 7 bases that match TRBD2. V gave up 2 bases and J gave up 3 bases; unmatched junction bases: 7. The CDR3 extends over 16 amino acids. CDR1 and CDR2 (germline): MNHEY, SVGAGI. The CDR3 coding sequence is TGTGCCAGCAGTTACGGTGGGGGGGGGAACTACAATGAGCAGTTCTTC. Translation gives CASSYGGGGNYNEQFF.

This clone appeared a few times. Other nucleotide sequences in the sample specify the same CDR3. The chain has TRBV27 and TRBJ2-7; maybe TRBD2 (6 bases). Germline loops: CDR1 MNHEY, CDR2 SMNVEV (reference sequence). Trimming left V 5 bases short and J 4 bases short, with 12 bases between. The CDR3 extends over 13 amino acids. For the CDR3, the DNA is TGTGCCAGCAGTCCCGGGACTTCTTACGAGCAGTACTTC. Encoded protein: CASSPGTSYEQYF.

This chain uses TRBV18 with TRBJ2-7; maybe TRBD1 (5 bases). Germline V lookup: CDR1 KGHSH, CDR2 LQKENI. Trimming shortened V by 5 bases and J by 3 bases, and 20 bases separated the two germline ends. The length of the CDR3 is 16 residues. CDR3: CASSAFEPPTDYEQYF. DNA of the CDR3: TGTGCCAGCTCAGCTTTTGAACCCCCGACAGACTACGAGCAGTACTTC.